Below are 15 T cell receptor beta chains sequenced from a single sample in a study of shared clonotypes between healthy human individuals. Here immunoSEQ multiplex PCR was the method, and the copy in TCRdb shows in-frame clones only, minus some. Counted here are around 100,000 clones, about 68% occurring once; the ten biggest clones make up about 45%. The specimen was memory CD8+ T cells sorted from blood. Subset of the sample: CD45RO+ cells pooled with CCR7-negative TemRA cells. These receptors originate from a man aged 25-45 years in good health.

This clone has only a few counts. The CDR3 loop reads CASSFGTGEETQYF. CDR3 in DNA: TGTGCCAGCAGCTTCGGGACAGGGGAAGAGACCCAGTACTTC. The chain employs TRBV5-6 and TRBJ2-5, with 10 positions matching TRBD1. The germline gives CDR1 SGHDT, CDR2 YYEEEE. After removal of 2 bases from V and 3 bases from J, the junction contained 1 base not matched to a gene. CDR3 size: 14 residues.

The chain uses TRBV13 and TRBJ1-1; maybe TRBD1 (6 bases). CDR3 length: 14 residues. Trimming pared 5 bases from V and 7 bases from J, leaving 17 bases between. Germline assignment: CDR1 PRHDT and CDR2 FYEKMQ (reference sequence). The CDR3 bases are TGTGCCAGCAGCCCCTCACACCGACAGGATGAAGCTTTCTTT. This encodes CASSPSHRQDEAFF.

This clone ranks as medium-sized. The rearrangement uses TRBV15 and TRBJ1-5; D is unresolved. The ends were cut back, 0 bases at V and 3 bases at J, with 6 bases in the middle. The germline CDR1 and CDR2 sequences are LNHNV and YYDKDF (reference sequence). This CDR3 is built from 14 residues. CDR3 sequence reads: CATSREYNNQPQHF. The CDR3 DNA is TGTGCCACCAGCAGAGAGTATAACAATCAGCCCCAGCATTTT.

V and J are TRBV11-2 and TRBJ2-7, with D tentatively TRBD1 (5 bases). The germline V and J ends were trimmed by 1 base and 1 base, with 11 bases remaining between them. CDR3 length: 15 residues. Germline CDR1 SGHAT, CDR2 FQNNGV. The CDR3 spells CASSLAMGPSYEQYF. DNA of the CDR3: TGTGCCAGCAGCTTAGCAATGGGGCCTTCCTACGAGCAGTACTTC.

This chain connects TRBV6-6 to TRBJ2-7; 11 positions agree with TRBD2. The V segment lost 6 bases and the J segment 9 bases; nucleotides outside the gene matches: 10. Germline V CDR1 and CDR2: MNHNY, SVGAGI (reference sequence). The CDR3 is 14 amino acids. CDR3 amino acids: CASRKGLAGGGQYF. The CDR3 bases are TGTGCCAGCAGGAAAGGACTAGCGGGTGGCGGGCAGTACTTC.

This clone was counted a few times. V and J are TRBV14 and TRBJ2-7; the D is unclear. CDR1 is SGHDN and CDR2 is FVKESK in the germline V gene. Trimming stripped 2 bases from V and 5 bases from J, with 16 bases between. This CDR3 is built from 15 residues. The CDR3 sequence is CASSQFQEPTNEQYF. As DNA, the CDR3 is TGTGCCAGCAGCCAATTCCAGGAGCCTACGAACGAGCAGTACTTC.

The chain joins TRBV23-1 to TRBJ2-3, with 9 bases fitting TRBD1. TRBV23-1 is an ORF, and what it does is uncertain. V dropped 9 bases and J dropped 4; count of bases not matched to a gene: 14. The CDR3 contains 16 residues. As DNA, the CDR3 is TGCGCCAGGAGAAACCGGGACAGGGATTGCCCAGATACGCAGTATTTT. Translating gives CARRNRDRDCPDTQYF.

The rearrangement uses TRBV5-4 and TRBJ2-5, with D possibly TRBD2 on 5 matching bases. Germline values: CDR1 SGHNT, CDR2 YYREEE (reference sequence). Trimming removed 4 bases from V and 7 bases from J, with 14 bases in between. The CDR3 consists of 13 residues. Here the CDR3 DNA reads TGTGCCAGCAGCGGAAATCTAGCTGTGACCCAGTACTTC. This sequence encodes CASSGNLAVTQYF.

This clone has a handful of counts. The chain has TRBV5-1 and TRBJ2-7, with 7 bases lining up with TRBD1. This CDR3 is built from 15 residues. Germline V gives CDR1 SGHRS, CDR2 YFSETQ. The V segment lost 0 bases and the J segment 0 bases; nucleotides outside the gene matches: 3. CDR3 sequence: CASSLETGLSYEQYF. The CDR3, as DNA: TGCGCCAGCAGCTTGGAGACAGGGCTCTCCTACGAGCAGTACTTC.

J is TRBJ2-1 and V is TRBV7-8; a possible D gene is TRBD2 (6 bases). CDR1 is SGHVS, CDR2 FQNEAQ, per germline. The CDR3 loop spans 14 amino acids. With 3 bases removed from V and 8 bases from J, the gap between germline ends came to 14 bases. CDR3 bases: TGTGCCAGCAGCTTTCAGTACGGGAGAGATGAGCAGTTCTTC. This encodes CASSFQYGRDEQFF.

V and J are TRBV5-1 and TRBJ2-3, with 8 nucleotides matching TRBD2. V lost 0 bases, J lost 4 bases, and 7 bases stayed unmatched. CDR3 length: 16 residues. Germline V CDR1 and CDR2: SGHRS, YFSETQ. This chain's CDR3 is CASSLDSSGSPDTQYF. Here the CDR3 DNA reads TGCGCCAGCAGCTTGGATTCCAGCGGGAGCCCAGATACGCAGTATTTT.

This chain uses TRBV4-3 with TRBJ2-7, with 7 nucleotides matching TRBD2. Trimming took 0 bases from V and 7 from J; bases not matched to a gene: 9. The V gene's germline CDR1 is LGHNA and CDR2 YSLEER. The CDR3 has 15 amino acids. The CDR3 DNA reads TGCGCCAGCAGCCAAGATAGGCTAGCGGTGGGGGAGCAGTACTTC. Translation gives CASSQDRLAVGEQYF.

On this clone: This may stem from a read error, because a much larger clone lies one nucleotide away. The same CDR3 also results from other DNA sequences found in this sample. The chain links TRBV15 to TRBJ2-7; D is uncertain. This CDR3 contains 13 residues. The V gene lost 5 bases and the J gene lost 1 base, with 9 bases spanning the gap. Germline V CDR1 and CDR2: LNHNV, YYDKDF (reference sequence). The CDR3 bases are TGTGCCACCAGCCAGGACCTATCCTACGAGCAGTACTTC. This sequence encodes CATSQDLSYEQYF.

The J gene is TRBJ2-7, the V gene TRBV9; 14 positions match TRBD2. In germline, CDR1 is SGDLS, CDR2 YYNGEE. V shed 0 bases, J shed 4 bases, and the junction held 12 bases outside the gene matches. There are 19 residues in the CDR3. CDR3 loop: CASSVGPGTSGSTGYEQYF. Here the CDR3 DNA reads TGTGCCAGCAGCGTAGGCCCGGGGACTAGCGGGAGCACCGGGTACGAGCAGTACTTC.

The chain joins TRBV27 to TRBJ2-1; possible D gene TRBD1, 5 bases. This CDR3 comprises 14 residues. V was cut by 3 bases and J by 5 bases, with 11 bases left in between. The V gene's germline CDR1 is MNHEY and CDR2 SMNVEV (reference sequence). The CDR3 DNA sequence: TGTGCCAGCAGTTTTGGTCAGGGAAACAATGAGCAGTTCTTC. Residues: CASSFGQGNNEQFF.